This record covers a single TCR beta chain. Its antigen is unidentified. In germline, CDR1 is SGHRS, CDR2 YFSETQ. The CDR3 extends over 14 amino acids. V was trimmed by 3 bases and J by 1 base, leaving 10 bases between them. The entry originates in a study of CD8+ T cells in alopecia areata. Study at large: Tofacitinib dosing lasted 6 to 18 months, which was then followed by 6 months off drug. Broader study findings: In scalp samples, resident alphabeta T cells of normal skin are also sequenced.

Documented treatment: oral pan-JAK inhibitor, 5-10 mg twice daily. Isolated RNA was reverse transcribed into cDNA used as the sequencing template. Profiled with immunoSEQ multiplex PCR; TCRdb holds only in-frame clones, not every one. This sample has about 190,000 clones, with around 56% found just once. Source: CD4+ T cells sorted from blood, taken at week 4, from a patient treated with tofacitinib. The TCR originated in a human donor with alopecia areata. V usage is TRBV5-1 and J usage is TRBJ1-1; possible D gene TRBD1, 5 bases. The CDR3 nucleotides are TGCGCCAGCAGCTCGACAGCATCGAACACTGAAGCTTTCTTT. Protein product: CASSSTASNTEAFF.